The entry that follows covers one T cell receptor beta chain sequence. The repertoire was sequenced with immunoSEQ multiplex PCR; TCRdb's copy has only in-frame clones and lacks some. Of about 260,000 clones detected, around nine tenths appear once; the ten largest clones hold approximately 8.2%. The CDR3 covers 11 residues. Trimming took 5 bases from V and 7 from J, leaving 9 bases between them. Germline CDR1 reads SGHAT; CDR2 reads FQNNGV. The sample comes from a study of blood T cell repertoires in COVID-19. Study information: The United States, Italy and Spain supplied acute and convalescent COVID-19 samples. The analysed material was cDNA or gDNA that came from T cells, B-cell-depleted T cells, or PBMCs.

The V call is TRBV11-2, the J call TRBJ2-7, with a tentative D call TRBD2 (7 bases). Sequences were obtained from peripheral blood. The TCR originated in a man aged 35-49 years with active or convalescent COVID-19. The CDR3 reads CASSEGGEQYF. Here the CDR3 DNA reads TGTGCCAGCAGCGAGGGGGGGGAGCAGTACTTC.